This T cell receptor (beta chain) was recovered during a study of T cells in Graves' hyperthyroidism and ophthalmopathy. Researchers amplified the TCR beta CDR3 regions from RNA transcripts. TCR CDR3 underwent first-round RT-PCR with the HTBI primer set. TCRdb independently ran MiXCR on the multiplex PCR reads; one entry per CDR3 protein. The sample includes hundreds of thousands of distinct CDR3 sequences, 25% of them seen just once. Material for sequencing was blood. This TCR derives from a man aged 50 to 59 with Graves' hyperthyroidism.

CDR3 protein: CASSLARQITGTGGMVDEQFF. CDR3 coding DNA: TGTGCCAGCAGCTTAGCGAGACAAATAACCGGGACAGGGGGTATGGTGGATGAGCAGTTCTTC. J is TRBJ2-1 and V is TRBV7-9; TRBD1 matches at 11 bases. With V trimmed by 0 bases and J by 8 bases, 21 bases remained unmatched. This CDR3 region has 21 residues. Germline values: CDR1 SEHNR, CDR2 FQNEAQ (reference sequence).